The 31 T cell receptor beta chains below were found in one sample sequenced in a study of T cell repertoires in cytomegalovirus infection. TCRdb ran MiXCR on the reads and lists one entry per CDR3 protein. The sample records about 37,000 distinct CDR3 sequences, about 48% being singletons. Their recognized antigens are unknown. The sequencing here drew on CD8+ T cells from cultured PBMCs, taken from culture after CMV antigen stimulation. All receptors come from a human donor in good health (CMV status not recorded). Some clones in this sample may be carry-over from other donors' samples.

This chain connects TRBV27 to TRBJ1-6, with 7 positions matching TRBD1. V gave up 5 bases and J gave up 10 bases; unmatched junction bases: 11. Germline CDR1 is MNHEY and CDR2 is SMNVEV (reference sequence). The CDR3 runs 15 residues. CDR3 coding DNA: TGTGCCAGCAGTGCCCCCGACAGGGTTCAGTCACCCCTCCACTTT. This gives the protein CASSAPDRVQSPLHF.

A single count supports this clonotype. The chain links TRBV12-3 or TRBV12-4 to TRBJ2-2; TRBD1 or TRBD2 may be the D gene (5 bases each). Trimming cost V 6 bases and J 4 bases, with 9 bases left between them. This CDR3 spans 13 amino acids. This CDR3 is CASSWGPTGELFF. The DNA for the CDR3 is TGTGCCAGCAGCTGGGGACCCACCGGGGAGCTGTTTTTT.

This clonotype is a singleton in its sample. The chain couples TRBV28 to TRBJ2-3; D unclear. V lost 6 bases and J 1 base, leaving 11 bases between the germline ends. In germline, CDR1 is MDHEN, CDR2 SYDVKM. The CDR3 has 14 amino acids. The CDR3 bases are TGTGCCAGCAGGGAAACGACCGGCACAGATACGCAGTATTTT. Translation: CASRETTGTDTQYF.

This clonotype was seen ten or more times. The chain is built from TRBV28 and TRBJ1-2; D perhaps matches TRBD1 (6 bases). In germline, CDR1 is MDHEN, CDR2 SYDVKM. Between the trimmed V and J ends, which lost 5 bases and 9 bases, there was a span of 19 bases. The CDR3 is 14 residues long. In DNA, the CDR3 is TGTGCCAGCAGTCCTTGGGAAGGGGGGATGAGCTACACCTTC. Protein: CASSPWEGGMSYTF.

The chain employs TRBV27 and TRBJ2-7, with 8 bases identical to TRBD2. CDR1 is MNHEY and CDR2 is SMNVEV in the germline V gene (reference sequence). Losses at the gene ends were 7 bases for V and 2 bases for J; bases not matched to a gene: 7. The CDR3 spans 14 residues. The CDR3 DNA follows: TGTGCCAGCAAGATATCGGGAGGGCCCTACGAGCAGTACTTC. It codes for CASKISGGPYEQYF.

This rearrangement joins TRBV27 to TRBJ2-1; a possible D gene is TRBD2 (6 bases). Trimming left V 1 base short and J 4 bases short, with 14 bases between. This CDR3 is built from 16 residues. Germline-derived CDR1 and CDR2 are MNHEY and SMNVEV (reference sequence). The CDR3 is CASSLFGPGAYNEQFF. CDR3 coding DNA: TGTGCCAGCAGTTTATTCGGGCCGGGAGCTTACAATGAGCAGTTCTTC.

The chain joins TRBV19 to TRBJ2-1; D is possibly TRBD1 or TRBD2 (5 bases each). There are 15 residues in the CDR3. CDR1 and CDR2 (germline): LNHDA, SQIVND (reference sequence). Deletions cut 7 bases from V and 0 bases from J, with 13 bases between. The CDR3 region is CASTLGVSSYNEQFF. The CDR3 region has the DNA TGTGCCAGTACCCTGGGGGTAAGCTCCTACAATGAGCAGTTCTTC.

This sequence joins TRBV7-6 and TRBJ2-5, with 8 bases identical to TRBD2. Germline CDR1 reads SGHVS; CDR2 reads FNYEAQ. CDR3 length: 15 residues. With 1 base clipped from V and 5 bases from J, the junction kept 6 bases outside the gene matches. The CDR3 coding sequence is TGTGCCAGCAGCTTAGAGAGTCGCGGGAGGGAGACCCAGTACTTC. Its translation: CASSLESRGRETQYF. Looking up the rest from reference TRBV7-6 and TRBJ2-5 gives the full variable domain: GAGVSQSPRYKVTKRGQDVALRCDPISGHVSLYWYRQALGQGPEFLTYFNYEAQQDKSGLPNDRFSAERPEGSISTLTIQRTEQRDSAMYRCASSLESRGRETQYFGPGTRLLVL.

This sequence joins TRBV7-3 and TRBJ2-2, with D possibly being TRBD1 (7 bases). Trimming took 6 bases from V and 10 from J, leaving 15 bases between them. This CDR3 contains 13 residues. Germline values: CDR1 SGHTA, CDR2 FQGTGA. The CDR3 coding sequence is TGTGCCAGCAGGTCGGAGGGGGCGAAGGAGCTGTTTTTT. Translation gives CASRSEGAKELFF.

This rearrangement joins TRBV20-1 to TRBJ2-3; 8 nucleotides agree with TRBD1. The CDR3 loop spans 17 amino acids. Germline CDR1 and CDR2: DFQATT and SNEGSKA (reference sequence). Trimming took 1 base from V and 1 from J; bases not matched to a gene: 10. The CDR3, as DNA: TGCAGTGCTAGAGCGATAGGGACAGGCCCCCGCACAGATACGCAGTATTTT. It translates to CSARAIGTGPRTDTQYF.

This rearrangement joins TRBV6-1 to TRBJ1-5; 7 nucleotides align to TRBD1. In germline, CDR1 is MNHNS, CDR2 SASEGT. V gave up 6 bases and J gave up 5 bases; unmatched junction bases: 7. The CDR3 extends over 14 amino acids. CDR3 nucleotides: TGTGCCAGCAGCGGCAGGGGGAATGATCAGCCCCAGCATTTT. As protein: CASSGRGNDQPQHF.

CDR3 residues: CASRVDVYGYTF. The DNA of the CDR3 is TGTGCCAGCAGGGTAGATGTGTATGGCTACACCTTC. The chain carries TRBV7-9 and TRBJ1-2; unclear D gene. V was shortened by 6 bases and J by 5 bases, with 10 bases between the two germline ends. This CDR3 contains 12 residues. Germline V gene data show CDR1 as SEHNR and CDR2 as FQNEAQ (reference sequence).

This sequence joins TRBV7-9 and TRBJ1-2, with a possible D match to TRBD1 (5 bases). This CDR3 contains 16 residues. Between the trimmed V and J ends, which lost 5 bases and 0 bases, there was a span of 16 bases. CDR1 and CDR2 (germline): SEHNR, FQNEAQ (reference sequence). This CDR3 reads CASSPVAGETNYGYTF. The CDR3, as DNA: TGTGCCAGCAGCCCCGTGGCGGGGGAGACTAACTATGGCTACACCTTC.

This chain connects TRBV12-3 or TRBV12-4 to TRBJ2-3; D is ambiguous. The V end was cut by 3 bases, the J end by 6 bases, with 16 bases between. This CDR3 is built from 15 residues. The CDR3 sequence is CASSLLGRKMDTQYF. DNA of the CDR3: TGTGCCAGCAGTTTGTTAGGGCGGAAGATGGATACGCAGTATTTT.

This clonotype was picked up many times. This sequence joins TRBV7-9 and TRBJ2-3; D is undetermined. This CDR3 comprises 11 residues. Deletions cut 3 bases from V and 6 bases from J, with 4 bases between. Germline CDR1 and CDR2: SEHNR and FQNEAQ (reference sequence). CDR3 bases: TGTGCCAGCAGCTTCAGGGATACGCAGTATTTT. It yields the protein CASSFRDTQYF.

The chain couples TRBV3-1 to TRBJ2-4; D might be TRBD1 or TRBD2, each matching 6 bases. The V end lost 0 bases, the J end lost 1 base, and 19 bases lay between the germline ends. CDR1 LGHDT and CDR2 YNNKEL come from the germline V gene (reference sequence). There are 19 residues in the CDR3. The CDR3 coding sequence is TGTGCCAGCAGCCAAGATATCGGTTGGGGGGCCCATGCCAAAAACATTCAGTACTTC. It yields the protein CASSQDIGWGAHAKNIQYF. The complete variable domain, with remaining parts taken from reference TRBV3-1 and TRBJ2-4, reads DTAVSQTPKYLVTQMGNDKSIKCEQNLGHDTMYWYKQDSKKFLKIMFSYNNKELIINETVPNRFSPKSPDKAHLNLHINSLELGDSAVYFCASSQDIGWGAHAKNIQYFGAGTRLSVL.

This clonotype was observed a few times. The CDR3 DNA sequence: TGTGCCAGCAGTTTAGGATTTGAAGCTTTCTTT. The encoded protein is CASSLGFEAFF. The rearrangement links TRBV12-3 or TRBV12-4 to TRBJ1-1; the D is unclear. The CDR3 contains 11 residues. The V end was cut by 1 base, the J end by 7 bases, with 4 bases between.

The V gene is TRBV9, the J gene TRBJ2-7; TRBD2 matches 7 bases. The CDR3 runs to 15 residues. Germline CDR1 SGDLS, CDR2 YYNGEE. J was trimmed by 0 bases and V by 0 bases; bases with no gene match: 3. This CDR3 reads CASSVEPSGSYEQYF. The CDR3 region has the DNA TGTGCCAGCAGCGTAGAACCTAGCGGCTCCTACGAGCAGTACTTC.

The gene calls are TRBV7-9 and TRBJ2-7; D could derive from TRBD1 or TRBD2 (5 bases each). Germline V gene lookup returns CDR1 SEHNR and CDR2 FQNEAQ (reference sequence). CDR3 length: 14 residues. V shed 6 bases and J shed 6 bases, with 18 bases lying between them. CDR3 bases: TGTGCCAGCAGGCCTGAGGGGCTACCAGGCGAGCAGTACTTC. This sequence encodes CASRPEGLPGEQYF.

The chain recombines TRBV28 with TRBJ1-4; D gene ambiguous. The germline V and J ends were trimmed by 3 bases and 0 bases, with 8 bases remaining between them. This CDR3 is 15 amino acids long. CDR1 is MDHEN and CDR2 is SYDVKM in the germline V gene. CDR3 DNA: TGTGCCAGCAGTTTTGTGCGGGCAACTAATGAAAAACTGTTTTTT. Protein: CASSFVRATNEKLFF. The variable domain in full, completed from reference TRBV28 and TRBJ1-4, reads DVKVTQSSRYLVKRTGEKVFLECVQDMDHENMFWYRQDPGLGLRLIYFSYDVKMKEKGDIPEGYSVSREKKERFSLILESASTNQTSMYLCASSFVRATNEKLFFGSGTQLSVL.

This clonotype was seen just once. The rearrangement joins TRBV19 to TRBJ2-1, with TRBD2 as a possible D gene (6 bases). Germline CDR1 LNHDA, CDR2 SQIVND (reference sequence). The V end was cut by 5 bases, the J end by 0 bases, with 14 bases between. CDR3 length equals 16 residues. In DNA form, the CDR3 reads TGTGCCAGTAGTCCAGCTAGCGCCAGCTCCTACAATGAGCAGTTCTTC. Translating it yields CASSPASASSYNEQFF.

The chain links TRBV7-9 to TRBJ2-7; D is perhaps TRBD2 (6 bases). Deletions cut 0 bases from V and 3 bases from J, with 9 bases between. CDR1 and CDR2 from the germline V gene are SEHNR and FQNEAQ (reference sequence). This CDR3 has 14 amino acids. The CDR3 DNA sequence: TGTGCCAGCAGCTTAGCGGGGGACTTCTACGAGCAGTACTTC. It yields the protein CASSLAGDFYEQYF.

V gene TRBV5-1 combines with J gene TRBJ1-1; the D is unclear. The CDR3 is 15 amino acids. The germline V gene encodes CDR1 SGHRS and CDR2 YFSETQ. The germline V and J ends were trimmed by 4 bases and 0 bases, with 13 bases remaining between them. The CDR3 DNA follows: TGCGCCAGCAGCCAGGCACGGATAATGAACACTGAAGCTTTCTTT. It is translated as CASSQARIMNTEAFF.

This chain links TRBV7-3 with TRBJ2-5; 9 bases are a match to TRBD2. The CDR3 is 16 residues long. The V gene's germline CDR1 is SGHTA and CDR2 FQGTGA. The trim removed 4 bases at V and 5 bases at J, leaving 11 bases unmatched. CDR3 sequence reads: CASSSRGRGGLETQYF. CDR3 DNA sequence: TGTGCCAGCAGCTCCAGAGGGCGGGGGGGCCTGGAGACCCAGTACTTC.

This clonotype came up a few times. The rearrangement links TRBV7-9 to TRBJ2-7; D is unclear. The V end was cut by 8 bases, the J end by 0 bases, with 11 bases between. CDR1 and CDR2 (germline): SEHNR, FQNEAQ (reference sequence). This CDR3 has 13 amino acids. CDR3 nucleotide sequence: TGTGCCAGCCGTTTAGTCGACTCCTACGAGCAGTACTTC. The encoded protein is CASRLVDSYEQYF.

This clonotype was picked up many times. The chain is built from TRBV12-5 and TRBJ1-1; tentatively, D is TRBD1 (5 bases). CDR3 length equals 15 residues. CDR1 and CDR2 from the germline V gene are LGHNT and FRNRAP. V gave up 5 bases and J gave up 11 bases, with 24 bases separating them. The CDR3 DNA reads TGTGCTAGTGGTCCCCTGGGCACATTCGAGGGGATGGCTTTCTTT. Translated, it gives CASGPLGTFEGMAFF.

The chain has TRBV4-2 and TRBJ2-7; the match to TRBD1 covers 7 bases. The germline gives CDR1 LGHNA, CDR2 YNFKEQ. Unmatched junction bases numbered 6, after V lost 4 bases and J lost 0 bases. CDR3 length equals 15 residues. The CDR3 region has the DNA TGTGCCAGCAGCCTCACCGGGACAGCCTCCTACGAGCAGTACTTC. Protein product: CASSLTGTASYEQYF.

The chain couples TRBV6-2 or TRBV6-3 to TRBJ1-1; D is unclear. The germline gives CDR1 MNHEY, CDR2 SVGEGT. The CDR3 has 12 amino acids. V dropped 7 bases and J dropped 3 bases, with 9 bases sitting between them. The DNA of the CDR3 is TGTGCCAGCACCACAGTCTACACTGAAGCTTTCTTT. It specifies CASTTVYTEAFF.

This rearrangement joins TRBV28 to TRBJ2-3; the D gene is possibly TRBD2 (5 bases). Trimming stripped 5 bases from V and 0 bases from J, with 9 bases between. This CDR3 spans 14 amino acids. The germline V gene has CDR1 MDHEN and CDR2 SYDVKM. CDR3 sequence reads: CASSPPGSTDTQYF. The CDR3 nucleotides read TGTGCCAGCAGTCCCCCGGGGAGCACAGATACGCAGTATTTT.

V gene TRBV19 combines with J gene TRBJ2-1; possibly TRBD1 for D (6 bases). The CDR3 runs 14 residues. Germline V gives CDR1 LNHDA, CDR2 SQIVND (reference sequence). V was trimmed by 7 bases and J by 8 bases, leaving 18 bases between them. This CDR3 is CASTYRVRHHEQFF. In DNA, the CDR3 is TGTGCCAGTACTTACAGGGTACGCCACCATGAGCAGTTCTTC.

The V and J genes are TRBV5-1 and TRBJ2-7; 11 bases are a match to TRBD1. Germline V gene data show CDR1 as SGHRS and CDR2 as YFSETQ. The CDR3 covers 13 residues. V lost 7 bases, J lost 2 bases, and 2 bases stayed unmatched. CDR3 nucleotide sequence: TGCGCCAGCCGGGACAGGGGGGCCTACGAGCAGTACTTC. Encoded protein: CASRDRGAYEQYF.